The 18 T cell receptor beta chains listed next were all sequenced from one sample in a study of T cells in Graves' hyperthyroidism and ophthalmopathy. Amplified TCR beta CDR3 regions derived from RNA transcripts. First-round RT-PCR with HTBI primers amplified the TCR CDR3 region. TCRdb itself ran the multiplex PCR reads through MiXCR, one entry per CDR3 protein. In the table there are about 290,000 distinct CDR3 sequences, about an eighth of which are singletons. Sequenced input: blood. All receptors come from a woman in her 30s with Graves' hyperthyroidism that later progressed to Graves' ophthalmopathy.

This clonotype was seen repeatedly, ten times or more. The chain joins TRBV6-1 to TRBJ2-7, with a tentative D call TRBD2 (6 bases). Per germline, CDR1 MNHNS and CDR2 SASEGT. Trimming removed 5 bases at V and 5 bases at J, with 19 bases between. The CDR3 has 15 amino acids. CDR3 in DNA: TGTGCCAGCAGTCGCCGTTATGGGAGGACCAACGAGCAGTACTTC. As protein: CASSRRYGRTNEQYF.

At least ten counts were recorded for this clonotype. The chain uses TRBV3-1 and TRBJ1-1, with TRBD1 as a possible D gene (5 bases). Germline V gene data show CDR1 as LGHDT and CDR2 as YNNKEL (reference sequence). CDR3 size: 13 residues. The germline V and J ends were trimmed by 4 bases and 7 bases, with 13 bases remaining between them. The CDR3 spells CASSLGDGSEAFF. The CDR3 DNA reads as TGTGCCAGCAGCCTCGGGGACGGAAGTGAAGCTTTCTTT. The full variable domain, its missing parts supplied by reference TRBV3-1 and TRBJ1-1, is DTAVSQTPKYLVTQMGNDKSIKCEQNLGHDTMYWYKQDSKKFLKIMFSYNNKELIINETVPNRFSPKSPDKAHLNLHINSLELGDSAVYFCASSLGDGSEAFFGQGTRLTVV.

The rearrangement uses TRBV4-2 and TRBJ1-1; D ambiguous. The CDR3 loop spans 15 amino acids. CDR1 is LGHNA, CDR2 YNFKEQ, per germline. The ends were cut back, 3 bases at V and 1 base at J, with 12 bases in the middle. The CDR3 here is CASSQPGERNTEAFF. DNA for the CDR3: TGTGCCAGCAGCCAGCCCGGGGAGAGGAACACTGAAGCTTTCTTT.

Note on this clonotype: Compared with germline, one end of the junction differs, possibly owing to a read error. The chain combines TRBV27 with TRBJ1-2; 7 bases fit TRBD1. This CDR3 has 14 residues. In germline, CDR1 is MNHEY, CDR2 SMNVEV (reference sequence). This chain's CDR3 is CASSPELTGYGYAF. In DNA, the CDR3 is TGTGCCAGCAGTCCGGAATTGACAGGGTATGGCTACGCCTTC.

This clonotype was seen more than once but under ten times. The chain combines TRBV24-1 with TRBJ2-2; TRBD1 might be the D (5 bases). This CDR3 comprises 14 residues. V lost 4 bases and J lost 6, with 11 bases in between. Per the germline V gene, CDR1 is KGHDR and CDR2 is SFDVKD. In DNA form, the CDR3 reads TGTGCCACCAGTGAAAGCAGGGTGGCCGGGGAGCTGTTTTTT. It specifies CATSESRVAGELFF.

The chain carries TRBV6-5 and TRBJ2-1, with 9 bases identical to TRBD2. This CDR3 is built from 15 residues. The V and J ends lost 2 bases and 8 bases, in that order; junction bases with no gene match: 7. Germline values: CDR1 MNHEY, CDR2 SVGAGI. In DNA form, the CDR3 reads TGTGCCAGCAGTTACGGGCGCGGGAGGGGAGATGAGCAGTTCTTC. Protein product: CASSYGRGRGDEQFF.

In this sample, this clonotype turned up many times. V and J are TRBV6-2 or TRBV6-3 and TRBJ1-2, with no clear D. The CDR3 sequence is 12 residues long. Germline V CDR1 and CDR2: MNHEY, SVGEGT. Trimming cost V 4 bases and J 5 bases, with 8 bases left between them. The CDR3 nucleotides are TGTGCCAGCAGTTCTTCCGTTTATGGCTACACCTTC. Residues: CASSSSVYGYTF.

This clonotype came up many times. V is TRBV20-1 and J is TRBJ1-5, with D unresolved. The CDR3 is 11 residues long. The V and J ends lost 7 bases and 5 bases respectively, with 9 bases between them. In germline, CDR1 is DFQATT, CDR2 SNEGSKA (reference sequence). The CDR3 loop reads CSGAVYQPQHF. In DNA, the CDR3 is TGCAGTGGGGCAGTCTATCAGCCCCAGCATTTT.

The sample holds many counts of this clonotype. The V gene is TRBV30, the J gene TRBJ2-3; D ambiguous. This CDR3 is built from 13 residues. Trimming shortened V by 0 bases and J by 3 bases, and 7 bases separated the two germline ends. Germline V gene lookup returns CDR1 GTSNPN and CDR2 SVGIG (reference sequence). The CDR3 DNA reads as TGTGCCTGGAGTGTAGGCCCAACAGATACGCAGTATTTT. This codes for CAWSVGPTDTQYF.

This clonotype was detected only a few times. The DNA for the CDR3 is TGCGCCAGCCAATCGGTGACGTCGACAGGGTCCACAGATACGCAGTATTTT. Its protein product is CASQSVTSTGSTDTQYF. The chain couples TRBV4-3 to TRBJ2-3, with TRBD1 identical over 7 bases. Germline V lookup: CDR1 LGHNA, CDR2 YSLEER. The CDR3 contains 17 residues. Trimming took 8 bases from V and 2 from J; bases not matched to a gene: 16.

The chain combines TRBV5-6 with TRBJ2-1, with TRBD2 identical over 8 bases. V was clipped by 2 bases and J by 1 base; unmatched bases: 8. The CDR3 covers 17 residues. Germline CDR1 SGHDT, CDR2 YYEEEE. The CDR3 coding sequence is TGTGCCAGCAGCTTTTCCAGCGGGGGCTGGTCCTACAATGAGCAGTTCTTC. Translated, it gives CASSFSSGGWSYNEQFF.

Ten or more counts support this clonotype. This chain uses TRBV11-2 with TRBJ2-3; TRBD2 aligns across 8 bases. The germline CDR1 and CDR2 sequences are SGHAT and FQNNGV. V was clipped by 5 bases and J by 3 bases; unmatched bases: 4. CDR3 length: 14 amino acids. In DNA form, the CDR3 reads TGTGCCAGCAGCCGGACTAGCAATACAGATACGCAGTATTTT. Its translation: CASSRTSNTDTQYF.

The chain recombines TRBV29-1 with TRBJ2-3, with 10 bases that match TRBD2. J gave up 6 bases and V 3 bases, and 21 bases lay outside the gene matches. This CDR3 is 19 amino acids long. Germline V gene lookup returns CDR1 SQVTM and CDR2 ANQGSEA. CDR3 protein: CSVDFYLTSGPPTTDTQYF. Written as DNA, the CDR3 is TGCAGCGTTGACTTTTACTTGACTAGCGGGCCCCCGACCACGGATACGCAGTATTTT.

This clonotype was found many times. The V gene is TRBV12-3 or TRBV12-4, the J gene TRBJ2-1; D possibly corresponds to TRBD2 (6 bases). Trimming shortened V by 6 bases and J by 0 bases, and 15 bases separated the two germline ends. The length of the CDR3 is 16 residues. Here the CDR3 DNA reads TGTGCCAGCAGACCCATCGGGAGCAGCTCCTACAATGAGCAGTTCTTC. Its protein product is CASRPIGSSSYNEQFF.

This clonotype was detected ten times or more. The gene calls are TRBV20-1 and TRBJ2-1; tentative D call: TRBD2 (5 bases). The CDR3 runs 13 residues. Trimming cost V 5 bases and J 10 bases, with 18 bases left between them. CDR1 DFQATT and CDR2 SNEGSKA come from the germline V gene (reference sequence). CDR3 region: CSASRLEAAEQFF. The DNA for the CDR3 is TGCAGTGCTTCACGCCTGGAGGCCGCCGAGCAGTTCTTC.

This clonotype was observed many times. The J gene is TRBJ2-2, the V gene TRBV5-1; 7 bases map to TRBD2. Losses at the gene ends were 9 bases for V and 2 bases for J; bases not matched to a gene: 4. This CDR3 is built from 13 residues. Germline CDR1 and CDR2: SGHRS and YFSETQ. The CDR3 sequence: CATQRGNTGELFF. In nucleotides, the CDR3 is TGCGCCACTCAGCGGGGAAACACCGGGGAGCTGTTTTTT. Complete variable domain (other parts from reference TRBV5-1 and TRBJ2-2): KAGVTQTPRYLIKTRGQQVTLSCSPISGHRSVSWYQQTPGQGLQFLFEYFSETQRNKGNFPGRFSGRQFSNSRSEMNVSTLELGDSALYLCATQRGNTGELFFGEGSRLTVL.

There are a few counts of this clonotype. The CDR3 DNA is TGTGCCTGGGGAGCTCGACAGGTCCGGAGCAGCAATGAGCAGTTCTTC. Translating gives CAWGARQVRSSNEQFF. The chain has TRBV30 and TRBJ2-1; D is perhaps TRBD1 (6 bases). Trimming shortened V by 5 bases and J by 6 bases, and 23 bases separated the two germline ends. Germline assignment: CDR1 GTSNPN and CDR2 SVGIG (reference sequence). The CDR3 spans 16 residues.

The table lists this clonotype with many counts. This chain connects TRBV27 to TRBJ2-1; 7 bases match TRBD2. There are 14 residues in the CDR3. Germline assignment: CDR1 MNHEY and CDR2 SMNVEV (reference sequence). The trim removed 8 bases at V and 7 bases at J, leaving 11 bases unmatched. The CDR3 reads CASSRAGESNEQFF. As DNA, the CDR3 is TGTGCCAGCTCCCGGGCGGGAGAGTCAAATGAGCAGTTCTTC.